This entry concerns a single T cell receptor (beta chain). What it binds is not known. TCRdb analysed the reads with MiXCR anew, one entry per CDR3 protein. The sample has hundreds of thousands of distinct CDR3 sequences, approximately 46% seen once. This sample is drawn from a study of T cell repertoires in cytomegalovirus infection. Overall study: It can be stated that public TCR beta signatures indicated CMV infection as well as a matching HLA type.

General study results and limits: CMV carriers with the relevant HLA were identified by cumulative public TCR beta family frequency.

The sequenced sample was cultured PBMCs, obtained from culture after CMV antigen stimulation. The receptor was derived from a human donor in good health (CMV status not recorded). Some clones in this sample may be carry-over from other donors' samples.

CDR3 in DNA: TGTGCCGGGGGTTTAGCGTCCTACAATGAGCAGTTCTTC. Its translation is CAGGLASYNEQFF. The V gene is TRBV6-1, the J gene TRBJ2-1; D is possibly TRBD1 or TRBD2 (5 bases each). The V end lost 11 bases, the J end lost 1 base, and 12 bases lay between the germline ends. The CDR3 is 13 residues long. Per the germline V gene, CDR1 is MNHNS and CDR2 is SASEGT.